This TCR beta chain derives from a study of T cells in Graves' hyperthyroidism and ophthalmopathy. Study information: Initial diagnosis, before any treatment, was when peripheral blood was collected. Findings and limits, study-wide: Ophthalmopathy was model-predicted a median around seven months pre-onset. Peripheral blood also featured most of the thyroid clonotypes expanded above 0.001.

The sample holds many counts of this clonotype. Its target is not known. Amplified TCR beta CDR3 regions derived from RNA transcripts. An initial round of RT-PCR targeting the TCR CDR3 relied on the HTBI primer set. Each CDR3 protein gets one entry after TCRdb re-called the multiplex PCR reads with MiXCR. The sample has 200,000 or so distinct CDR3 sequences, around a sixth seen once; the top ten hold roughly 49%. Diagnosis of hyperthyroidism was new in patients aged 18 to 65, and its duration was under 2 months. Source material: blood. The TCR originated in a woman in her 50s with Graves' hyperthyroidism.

The CDR3 reads CSARDRGTAGYEQYF. The CDR3 DNA follows: TGCAGTGCTAGAGATCGGGGGACAGCTGGCTACGAGCAGTACTTC. The chain recombines TRBV20-1 with TRBJ2-7; possibly TRBD1 for D (7 bases). Trimming stripped 0 bases from V and 3 bases from J, with 15 bases between. The germline V gene has CDR1 DFQATT and CDR2 SNEGSKA (reference sequence). The CDR3 spans 15 residues.